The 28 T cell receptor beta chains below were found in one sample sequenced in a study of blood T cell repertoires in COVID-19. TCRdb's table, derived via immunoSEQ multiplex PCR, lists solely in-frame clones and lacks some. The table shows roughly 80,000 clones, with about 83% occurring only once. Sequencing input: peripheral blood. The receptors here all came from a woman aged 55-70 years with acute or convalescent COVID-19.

The CDR3 protein is CASSKDRGRSGNTIYF. The CDR3 nucleotides read TGTGCCAGCAGCAAGGACAGGGGCCGCTCTGGAAACACCATATATTTT. The V gene is TRBV5-8, the J gene TRBJ1-3; 9 bases match TRBD1. The germline gives CDR1 SGHTS, CDR2 YDEGEE. This CDR3 has 16 residues. J lost 0 bases, V lost 4 bases, and 5 bases had no gene match.

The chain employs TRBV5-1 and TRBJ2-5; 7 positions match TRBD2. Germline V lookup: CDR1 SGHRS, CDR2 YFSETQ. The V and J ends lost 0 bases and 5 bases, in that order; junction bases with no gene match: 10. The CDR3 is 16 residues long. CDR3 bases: TGCGCCAGCAGCTTGGCCCAGGCGGGAGTGGGGGAGACCCAGTACTTC. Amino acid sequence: CASSLAQAGVGETQYF.

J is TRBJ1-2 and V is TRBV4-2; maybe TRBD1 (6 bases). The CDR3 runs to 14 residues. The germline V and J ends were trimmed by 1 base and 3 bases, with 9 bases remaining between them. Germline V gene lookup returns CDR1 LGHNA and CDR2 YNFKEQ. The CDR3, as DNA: TGTGCCAGCAGCCAAGCGTACAGGGACTATGGCTACACCTTC. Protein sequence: CASSQAYRDYGYTF.

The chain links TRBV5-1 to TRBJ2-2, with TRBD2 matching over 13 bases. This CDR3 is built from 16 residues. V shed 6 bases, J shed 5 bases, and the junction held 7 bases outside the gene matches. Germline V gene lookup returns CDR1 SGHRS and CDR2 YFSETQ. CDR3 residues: CASTGLAGDGTGELFF. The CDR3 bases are TGCGCCAGCACCGGACTAGCGGGAGACGGAACCGGGGAGCTGTTTTTT. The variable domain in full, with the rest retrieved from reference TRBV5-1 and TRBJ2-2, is KAGVTQTPRYLIKTRGQQVTLSCSPISGHRSVSWYQQTPGQGLQFLFEYFSETQRNKGNFPGRFSGRQFSNSRSEMNVSTLELGDSALYLCASTGLAGDGTGELFFGEGSRLTVL.

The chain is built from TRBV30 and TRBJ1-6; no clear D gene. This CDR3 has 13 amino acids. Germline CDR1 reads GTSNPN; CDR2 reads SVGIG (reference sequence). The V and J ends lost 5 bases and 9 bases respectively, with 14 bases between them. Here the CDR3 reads CAWGLSGISPLHF. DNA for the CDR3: TGTGCCTGGGGACTGTCAGGAATTTCACCCCTCCACTTT.

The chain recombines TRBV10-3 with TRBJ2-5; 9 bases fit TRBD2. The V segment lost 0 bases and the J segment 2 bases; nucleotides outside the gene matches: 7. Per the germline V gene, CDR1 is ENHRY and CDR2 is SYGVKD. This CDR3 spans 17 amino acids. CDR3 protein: CAISESKRGAQQETQYF. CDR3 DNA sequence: TGTGCCATCAGTGAGTCCAAGCGGGGGGCTCAACAAGAGACCCAGTACTTC.

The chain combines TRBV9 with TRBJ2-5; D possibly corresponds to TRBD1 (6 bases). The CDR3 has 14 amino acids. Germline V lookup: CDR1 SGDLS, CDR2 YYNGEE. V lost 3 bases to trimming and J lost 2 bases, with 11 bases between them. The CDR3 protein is CASSAGQMQETQYF. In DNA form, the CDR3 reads TGTGCCAGCAGCGCAGGACAGATGCAAGAGACCCAGTACTTC.

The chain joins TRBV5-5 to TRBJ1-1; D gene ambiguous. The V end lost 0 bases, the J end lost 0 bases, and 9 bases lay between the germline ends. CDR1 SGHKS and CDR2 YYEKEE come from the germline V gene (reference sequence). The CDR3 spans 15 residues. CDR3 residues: CASSLVGGMNTEAFF. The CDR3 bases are TGTGCCAGCAGCTTGGTTGGAGGAATGAACACTGAAGCTTTCTTT.

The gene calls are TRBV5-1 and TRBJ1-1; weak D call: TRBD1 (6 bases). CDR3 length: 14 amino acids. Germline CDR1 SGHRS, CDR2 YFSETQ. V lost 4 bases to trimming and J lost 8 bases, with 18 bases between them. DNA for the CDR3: TGCGCCAGCAGCAGCTCCCCCCAACAGGGAGAAGCTTTCTTT. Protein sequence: CASSSSPQQGEAFF.

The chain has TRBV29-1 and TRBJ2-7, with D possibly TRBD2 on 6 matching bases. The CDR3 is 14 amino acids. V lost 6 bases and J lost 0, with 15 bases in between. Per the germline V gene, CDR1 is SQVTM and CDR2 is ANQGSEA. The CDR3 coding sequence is TGCAGCGTCGCTGGTGGTAGCGGCTCCTACGAGCAGTACTTC. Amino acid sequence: CSVAGGSGSYEQYF.

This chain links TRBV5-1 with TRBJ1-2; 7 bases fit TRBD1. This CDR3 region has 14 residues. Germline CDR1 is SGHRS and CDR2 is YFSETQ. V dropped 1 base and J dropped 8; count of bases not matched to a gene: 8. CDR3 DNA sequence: TGCGCCAGCAGCTTGTCAACAGGGGCGGAGGGCTACACCTTC. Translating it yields CASSLSTGAEGYTF.

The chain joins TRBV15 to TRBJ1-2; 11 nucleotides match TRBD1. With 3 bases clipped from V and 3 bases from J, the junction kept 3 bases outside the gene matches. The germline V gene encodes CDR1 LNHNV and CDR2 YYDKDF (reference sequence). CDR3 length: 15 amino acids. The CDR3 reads CATSRDRGRDYGYTF. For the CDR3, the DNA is TGTGCCACCAGCAGGGACAGGGGGCGGGACTATGGCTACACCTTC.

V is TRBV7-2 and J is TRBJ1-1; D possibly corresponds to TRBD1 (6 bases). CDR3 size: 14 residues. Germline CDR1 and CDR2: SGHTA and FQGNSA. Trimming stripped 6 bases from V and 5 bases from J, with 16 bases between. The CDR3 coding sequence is TGTGCCAGCAGTTCGACAGGAGGTTGGACTGAAGCTTTCTTT. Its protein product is CASSSTGGWTEAFF.

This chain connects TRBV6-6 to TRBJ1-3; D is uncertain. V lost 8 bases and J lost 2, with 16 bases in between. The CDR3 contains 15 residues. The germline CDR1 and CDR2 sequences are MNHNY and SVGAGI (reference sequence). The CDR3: CASESGPGAGNTIYF. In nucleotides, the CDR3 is TGTGCCAGCGAATCAGGACCCGGGGCTGGAAACACCATATATTTT.

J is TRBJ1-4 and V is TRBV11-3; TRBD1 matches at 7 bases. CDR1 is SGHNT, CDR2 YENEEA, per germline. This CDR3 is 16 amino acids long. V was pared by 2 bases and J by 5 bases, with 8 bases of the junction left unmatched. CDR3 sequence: CASSLTRQGGNEKLFF. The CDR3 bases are TGTGCCAGCAGCTTAACCCGACAGGGTGGGAATGAAAAACTGTTTTTT. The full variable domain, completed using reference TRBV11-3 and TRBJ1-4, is EAGVVQSPRYKIIEKKQPVAFWCNPISGHNTLYWYLQNLGQGPELLIRYENEEAVDDSQLPKDRFSAERLKGVDSTLKIQPAELGDSAVYLCASSLTRQGGNEKLFFGSGTQLSVL.

CDR3 coding DNA: TGCGCCAGCAGCCAAGACTTGGCAGGGGGTAACACCGGGGAGCTGTTTTTT. This gives the protein CASSQDLAGGNTGELFF. The V call is TRBV4-1, the J call TRBJ2-2; 7 positions agree with TRBD1. CDR3 length: 17 amino acids. The germline V gene has CDR1 MGHRA and CDR2 YSYEKL. J lost 2 bases, V lost 0 bases, and 6 bases had no gene match.

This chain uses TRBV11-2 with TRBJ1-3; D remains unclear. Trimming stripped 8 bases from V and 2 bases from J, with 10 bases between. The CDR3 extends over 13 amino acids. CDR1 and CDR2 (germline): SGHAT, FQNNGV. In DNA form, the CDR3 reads TGTGCCAGCTCTACTACGGCTGGAAACACCATATATTTT. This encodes CASSTTAGNTIYF.

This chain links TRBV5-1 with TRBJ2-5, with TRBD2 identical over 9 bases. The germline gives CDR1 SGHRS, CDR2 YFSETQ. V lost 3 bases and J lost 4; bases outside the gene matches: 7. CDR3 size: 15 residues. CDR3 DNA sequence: TGCGCCAGCAGCTCCGGGACTAGCTTACTAGAGACCCAGTACTTC. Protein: CASSSGTSLLETQYF. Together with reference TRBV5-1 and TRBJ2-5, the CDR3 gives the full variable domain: KAGVTQTPRYLIKTRGQQVTLSCSPISGHRSVSWYQQTPGQGLQFLFEYFSETQRNKGNFPGRFSGRQFSNSRSEMNVSTLELGDSALYLCASSSGTSLLETQYFGPGTRLLVL.

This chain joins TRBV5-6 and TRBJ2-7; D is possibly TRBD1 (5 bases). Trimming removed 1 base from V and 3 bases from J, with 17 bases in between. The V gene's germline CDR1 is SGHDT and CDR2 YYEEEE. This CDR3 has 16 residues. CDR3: CASSLFGAMAYYEQYF. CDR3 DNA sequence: TGTGCCAGCAGCTTGTTTGGGGCAATGGCCTACTACGAGCAGTACTTC.

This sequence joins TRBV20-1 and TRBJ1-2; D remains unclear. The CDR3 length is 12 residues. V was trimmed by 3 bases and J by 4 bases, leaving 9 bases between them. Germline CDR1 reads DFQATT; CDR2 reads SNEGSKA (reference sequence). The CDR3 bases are TGCAGTGCTAGTAATCCAGGCTATGGCTACACCTTC. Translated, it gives CSASNPGYGYTF.

The CDR3 region is CASSSLWDRERHTIYF. CDR3 sequence (DNA): TGTGCCAGCAGCTCTCTTTGGGACAGGGAAAGGCACACCATATATTTT. The chain carries TRBV7-6 and TRBJ1-3, with TRBD1 identical over 9 bases. J was trimmed by 8 bases and V by 4 bases; bases with no gene match: 12. The germline gives CDR1 SGHVS, CDR2 FNYEAQ. This CDR3 is 16 amino acids long.

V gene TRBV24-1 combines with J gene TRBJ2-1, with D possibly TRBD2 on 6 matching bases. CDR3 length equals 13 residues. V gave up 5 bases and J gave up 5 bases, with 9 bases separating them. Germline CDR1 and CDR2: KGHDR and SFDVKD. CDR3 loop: CATSVGGNNEQFF. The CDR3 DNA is TGTGCCACCAGTGTCGGCGGGAACAATGAGCAGTTCTTC.

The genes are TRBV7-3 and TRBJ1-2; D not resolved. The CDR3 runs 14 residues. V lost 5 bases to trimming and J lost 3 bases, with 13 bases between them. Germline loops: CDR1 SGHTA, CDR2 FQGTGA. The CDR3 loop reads CASSPQAGDYGYTF. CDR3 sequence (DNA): TGTGCCAGCAGCCCCCAGGCGGGTGACTATGGCTACACCTTC. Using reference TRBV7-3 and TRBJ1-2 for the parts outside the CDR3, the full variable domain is GAGVSQTPSNKVTEKGKYVELRCDPISGHTALYWYRQSLGQGPEFLIYFQGTGAADDSGLPNDRFFAVRPEGSVSTLKIQRTERGDSAVYLCASSPQAGDYGYTFGSGTRLTVV.

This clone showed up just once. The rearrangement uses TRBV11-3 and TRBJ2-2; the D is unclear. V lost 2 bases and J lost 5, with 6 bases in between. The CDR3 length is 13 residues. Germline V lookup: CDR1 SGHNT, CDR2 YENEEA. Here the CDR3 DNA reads TGTGCCAGCAGCTTAAGAGCTACCGGGGAGCTGTTTTTT. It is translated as CASSLRATGELFF.

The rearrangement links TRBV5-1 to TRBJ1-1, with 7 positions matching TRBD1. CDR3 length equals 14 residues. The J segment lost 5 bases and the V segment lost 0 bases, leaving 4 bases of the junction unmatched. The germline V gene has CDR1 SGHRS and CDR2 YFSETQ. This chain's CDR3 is CASSLERGLTEAFF. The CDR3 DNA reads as TGCGCCAGCAGCTTGGAAAGGGGGCTTACTGAAGCTTTCTTT.

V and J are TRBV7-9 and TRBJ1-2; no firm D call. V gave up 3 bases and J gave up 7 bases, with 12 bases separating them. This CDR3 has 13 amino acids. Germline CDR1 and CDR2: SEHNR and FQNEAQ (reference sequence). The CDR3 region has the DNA TGTGCCAGCAGCTTCGGGGAAGGAGGTGGCTACACCTTC. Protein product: CASSFGEGGGYTF.

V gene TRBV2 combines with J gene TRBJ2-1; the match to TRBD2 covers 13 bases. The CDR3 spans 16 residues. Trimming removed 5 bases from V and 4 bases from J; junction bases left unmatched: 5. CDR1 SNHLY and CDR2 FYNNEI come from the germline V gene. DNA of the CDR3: TGTGCCAGCAGTCCCCGGACTAGCGGGGGATACAATGAGCAGTTCTTC. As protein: CASSPRTSGGYNEQFF. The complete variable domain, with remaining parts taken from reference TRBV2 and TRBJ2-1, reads EPEVTQTPSHQVTQMGQEVILRCVPISNHLYFYWYRQILGQKVEFLVSFYNNEISEKSEIFDDQFSVERPDGSNFTLKIRSTKLEDSAMYFCASSPRTSGGYNEQFFGPGTRLTVL.

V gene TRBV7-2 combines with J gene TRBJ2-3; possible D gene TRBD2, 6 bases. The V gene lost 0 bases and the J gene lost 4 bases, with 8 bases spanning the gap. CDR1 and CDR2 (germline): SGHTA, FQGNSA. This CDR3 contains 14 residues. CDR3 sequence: CASSLAGSADTQYF. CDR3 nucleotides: TGTGCCAGCAGCTTAGCCGGGAGCGCAGATACGCAGTATTTT.